The T cell receptor (beta chain) described here comes from a study of cytomegalovirus exposure and HLA in healthy donors. Study overall: HLA-typed donors were the source of about 85 million unique TCRs, which an early data release held. Out of fewer than 400 genotyped donors, 81% belonged to the Caucasian-associated ancestry cluster. Whole-study findings and limits: Most subjects' HLA-A and HLA-B alleles were reportedly predicted from TCR beta sequences.

The CDR3 totals 17 residues. V lost 2 bases to trimming and J lost 0 bases, with 16 bases between them. Germline V CDR1 and CDR2: LNHNV, YYDKDF (reference sequence). PCR employed 60 Vbeta and 13 Jbeta primers. The table came from immunoSEQ multiplex PCR; TCRdb's copy has only in-frame clones and leaves some out. This table holds tens of thousands of clones, nearly 80% found once. As concerns this clone: Antigen: not known.

Material for sequencing was PBMCs. This clonotype was sampled from a woman in her forties in good health and CMV-seropositive. V usage is TRBV15 and J usage is TRBJ1-1, with a weak D call TRBD1 (6 bases). The CDR3 sequence: CATSRRRTGTVNTEAFF. CDR3 nucleotides: TGTGCCACCAGCAGACGGCGAACAGGGACGGTGAACACTGAAGCTTTCTTT.